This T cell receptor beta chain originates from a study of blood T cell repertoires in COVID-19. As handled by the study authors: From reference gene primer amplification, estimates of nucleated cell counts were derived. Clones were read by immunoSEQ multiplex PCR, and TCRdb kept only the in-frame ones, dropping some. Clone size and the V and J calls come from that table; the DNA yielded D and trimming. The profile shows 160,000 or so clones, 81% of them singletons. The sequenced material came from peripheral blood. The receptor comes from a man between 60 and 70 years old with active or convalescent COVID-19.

CDR3 coding DNA: TGTGCCAGCAGCCAAGATGGGCGGGGGAAGACCCAGTACTTC. Its protein is CASSQDGRGKTQYF. The chain uses TRBV3-1 (or the pseudogene TRBV3-2) and TRBJ2-5, with TRBD2 matching 7 bases. Germline CDR1 LGHDT, CDR2 YNNKEL (reference sequence). The CDR3 spans 14 residues. With 0 bases clipped from V and 6 bases from J, the junction kept 4 bases outside the gene matches.